These 26 T cell receptor beta chains came from one sample sequenced in a study of control samples from healthy donors and cancer patients. Profiled with immunoSEQ multiplex PCR; TCRdb holds only in-frame clones, not every one. The sample lists roughly 76,000 clones; roughly 94% were seen once. The sequencing input was blood. The receptor set was obtained from a woman aged 40 to 50 in good health.

V and J are TRBV9 and TRBJ1-2; TRBD1 aligns across 8 bases. CDR1 is SGDLS, CDR2 YYNGEE, per germline. This CDR3 region has 14 residues. V lost 2 bases to trimming and J lost 3 bases; unmatched junction nucleotides: 3. CDR3 region: CASSVGTGDYGYTF. In DNA form, the CDR3 reads TGTGCCAGCAGCGTCGGGACAGGCGACTATGGCTACACCTTC.

The chain has TRBV27 and TRBJ2-7, with D possibly being TRBD1 (6 bases). Trimming removed 6 bases at V and 0 bases at J, with 12 bases between. Per the germline V gene, CDR1 is MNHEY and CDR2 is SMNVEV (reference sequence). The CDR3 covers 14 residues. CDR3 in DNA: TGTGCCAGCAGGCCAGGGGAAAGCTCCTACGAGCAGTACTTC. Protein sequence: CASRPGESSYEQYF.

The chain joins TRBV25-1 to TRBJ1-1, with 9 bases lining up with TRBD1. Per germline, CDR1 MGHDK and CDR2 SYGVNS. This CDR3 has 16 amino acids. The V segment lost 3 bases and the J segment 5 bases; nucleotides outside the gene matches: 10. The CDR3 sequence: CASSDPIQGAGTEAFF. Written as DNA, the CDR3 is TGTGCCAGCAGTGATCCAATACAGGGGGCGGGTACTGAAGCTTTCTTT.

The gene calls are TRBV3-1 (or the pseudogene TRBV3-2) and TRBJ1-4; maybe TRBD1 (5 bases). This CDR3 contains 14 residues. Trimming removed 3 bases at V and 2 bases at J, with 7 bases between. The germline gives CDR1 LGHDT, CDR2 YNNKEL (reference sequence). The CDR3: CASSQTATNEKLFF. The CDR3 DNA follows: TGTGCCAGCAGCCAGACAGCTACTAATGAAAAACTGTTTTTT.

The V gene is TRBV5-1, the J gene TRBJ2-3, with D possibly being TRBD1 or TRBD2 (6 bases each). Germline V CDR1 and CDR2: SGHRS, YFSETQ. Trimming removed 2 bases at V and 4 bases at J, with 14 bases between. This CDR3 region has 15 residues. The CDR3 reads CASSFFRGQADTQYF. The CDR3 DNA follows: TGCGCCAGCAGCTTCTTTCGGGGGCAAGCAGATACGCAGTATTTT. Full variable domain (outside the CDR3, taken from reference TRBV5-1 and TRBJ2-3): KAGVTQTPRYLIKTRGQQVTLSCSPISGHRSVSWYQQTPGQGLQFLFEYFSETQRNKGNFPGRFSGRQFSNSRSEMNVSTLELGDSALYLCASSFFRGQADTQYFGPGTRLTVL.

The chain links TRBV15 to TRBJ2-2; D ambiguous. CDR1 LNHNV and CDR2 YYDKDF come from the germline V gene (reference sequence). V gave up 5 bases and J gave up 4 bases, with 8 bases separating them. The CDR3 has 13 residues. CDR3 sequence reads: CATSGSFTGELFF. Here the CDR3 DNA reads TGTGCCACCAGCGGCTCATTCACCGGGGAGCTGTTTTTT.

The chain links TRBV7-9 to TRBJ1-4, with D unclear. Germline CDR1 and CDR2: SEHNR and FQNEAQ (reference sequence). This CDR3 is built from 14 residues. V dropped 5 bases and J dropped 8 bases, with 15 bases sitting between them. Here the CDR3 reads CASSQVSGGEKLFF. DNA of the CDR3: TGTGCCAGCAGCCAGGTGTCGGGAGGAGAAAAACTGTTTTTT.

This chain's CDR3 is CASSQEIQGMTEAFF. The CDR3 DNA is TGCGCCAGCAGCCAAGAAATACAGGGAATGACTGAAGCTTTCTTT. J is TRBJ1-1 and V is TRBV4-3, with D possibly TRBD1 on 6 matching bases. This CDR3 has 15 amino acids. V was shortened by 0 bases and J by 5 bases, with 13 bases between the two germline ends. The germline gives CDR1 LGHNA, CDR2 YSLEER.

The rearrangement uses TRBV5-1 and TRBJ2-1; unclear D gene. Between the trimmed V and J ends, which lost 7 bases and 6 bases, there was a span of 14 bases. This CDR3 contains 13 residues. Germline V gene sequence: CDR1 SGHRS, CDR2 YFSETQ. The CDR3 loop is CASGYNGGNEQFF. The CDR3 DNA is TGCGCCAGCGGATATAATGGCGGCAATGAGCAGTTCTTC.

This sequence joins TRBV6-4 and TRBJ1-2, with 9 bases that match TRBD1. Trimming at V came to 0 bases and at J to 8 bases, leaving 1 base not matched to a gene. CDR1 is MRHNA and CDR2 is SNTAGT in the germline V gene. This CDR3 region has 13 residues. The CDR3 DNA follows: TGTGCCAGCAGTGACTCGGACAGGGGCGGCTACACCTTC. Amino acids: CASSDSDRGGYTF.

This clone was recorded once. The chain employs TRBV2 and TRBJ1-3; no definite D call. Trimming stripped 8 bases from V and 0 bases from J, with 11 bases between. The germline V gene encodes CDR1 SNHLY and CDR2 FYNNEI. CDR3 length equals 14 residues. The CDR3 coding sequence is TGTGCCAGCCAGTCGGGGATCTCTGGAAACACCATATATTTT. Encoded protein: CASQSGISGNTIYF.

This clone occurred once. This chain connects TRBV30 to TRBJ2-1; D might be TRBD1 (6 bases). Trimming shortened V by 5 bases and J by 4 bases, and 15 bases separated the two germline ends. Germline CDR1 is GTSNPN and CDR2 is SVGIG (reference sequence). This CDR3 is built from 14 residues. CDR3 bases: TGTGCCTGGGGGGCTGGGGGCCATTACAATGAGCAGTTCTTC. This codes for CAWGAGGHYNEQFF.

The chain employs TRBV7-8 and TRBJ2-2, with a weak D call TRBD1 (5 bases). Germline CDR1 is SGHVS and CDR2 is FQNEAQ. The germline V and J ends were trimmed by 3 bases and 6 bases, with 17 bases remaining between them. The CDR3 consists of 16 residues. CDR3 DNA sequence: TGTGCCAGCAGCTTCTTCGGCCCTGGGGCCCCCGGGGAGCTGTTTTTT. Residues: CASSFFGPGAPGELFF.

The chain uses TRBV5-1 and TRBJ2-1; no clear D. V shed 0 bases and J shed 8 bases, with 6 bases lying between them. The CDR3 has 12 amino acids. Germline CDR1 reads SGHRS; CDR2 reads YFSETQ. CDR3 region: CASSLEGHEQFF. The CDR3 DNA follows: TGCGCCAGCAGCTTGGAAGGGCATGAGCAGTTCTTC.

The chain links TRBV29-1 to TRBJ1-4, with a weak D call TRBD1 (6 bases). Trimming left V 6 bases short and J 5 bases short, with 13 bases between. This CDR3 comprises 13 residues. Germline V gene sequence: CDR1 SQVTM, CDR2 ANQGSEA. CDR3 in DNA: TGCAGCGTCACGGACAGTCAGAATGAAAAACTGTTTTTT. Translation: CSVTDSQNEKLFF.

The V gene is TRBV7-9, the J gene TRBJ2-1, with D possibly being TRBD1 (8 bases). The germline V gene has CDR1 SEHNR and CDR2 FQNEAQ (reference sequence). CDR3 length: 14 residues. With 7 bases removed from V and 6 bases from J, the gap between germline ends came to 16 bases. The CDR3 coding sequence is TGTGCCAGCACCATACAGGGGGGGGGCAATGAGCAGTTCTTC. Translated: CASTIQGGGNEQFF. The full variable domain, completed using reference TRBV7-9 and TRBJ2-1, is DTGVSQNPRHKITKRGQNVTFRCDPISEHNRLYWYRQTLGQGPEFLTYFQNEAQLEKSRLLSDRFSAERPKGSFSTLEIQRTEQGDSAMYLCASTIQGGGNEQFFGPGTRLTVL.

The V call is TRBV3-1 (or the pseudogene TRBV3-2), the J call TRBJ2-7; 8 bases align to TRBD1. Germline CDR1 and CDR2: LGHDT and YNNKEL (reference sequence). V dropped 6 bases and J dropped 5; count of bases not matched to a gene: 6. There are 13 residues in the CDR3. The CDR3 nucleotides read TGTGCCAGCAGAGACGACAGGGGCAACGAGCAGTACTTC. This gives the protein CASRDDRGNEQYF.

The rearrangement joins TRBV9 to TRBJ1-1, with a weak D call TRBD1 (6 bases). The germline V gene encodes CDR1 SGDLS and CDR2 YYNGEE. V was shortened by 0 bases and J by 1 base, with 10 bases between the two germline ends. CDR3 size: 15 residues. The CDR3 coding sequence is TGTGCCAGCAGCGTAGAGGGGGTTGAGAACACTGAAGCTTTCTTT. This sequence encodes CASSVEGVENTEAFF.

V usage is TRBV27 and J usage is TRBJ1-3; maybe TRBD1 (6 bases). Between the trimmed V and J ends, which lost 6 bases and 0 bases, there was a span of 12 bases. Germline V gives CDR1 MNHEY, CDR2 SMNVEV (reference sequence). This CDR3 region has 15 residues. The CDR3 DNA follows: TGTGCCAGCAGCCCACAGGGCTTCTCTGGAAACACCATATATTTT. Its translation is CASSPQGFSGNTIYF.

The chain links TRBV29-1 to TRBJ2-1; D may be TRBD2 (5 bases). The germline gives CDR1 SQVTM, CDR2 ANQGSEA. This CDR3 region has 14 residues. V was cut by 6 bases and J by 0 bases, with 12 bases left in between. The chain's CDR3 is CSVWTDSSYNEQFF. CDR3 DNA: TGCAGCGTCTGGACTGATAGCTCCTACAATGAGCAGTTCTTC.

The rearrangement uses TRBV4-3 and TRBJ2-1; 8 bases map to TRBD1. Germline-derived CDR1 and CDR2 are LGHNA and YSLEER. Unmatched junction bases numbered 10, after V lost 0 bases and J lost 0 bases. The CDR3 has 19 residues. The CDR3 sequence is CASSQDPLTGDSSYNEQFF. DNA for the CDR3: TGCGCCAGCAGCCAAGATCCCCTGACAGGGGACAGCTCCTACAATGAGCAGTTCTTC.

The rearrangement joins TRBV4-1 to TRBJ1-6; TRBD1 agrees at 7 bases. Germline lookup yields CDR1 MGHRA and CDR2 YSYEKL. With V trimmed by 6 bases and J by 7 bases, 9 bases remained unmatched. The CDR3 consists of 15 residues. The CDR3: CASRLGQEGNSPLHF. DNA of the CDR3: TGCGCCAGCAGGCTAGGACAGGAGGGGAATTCACCCCTCCACTTT.

This clone was counted once. The chain combines TRBV5-4 with TRBJ1-3; D ambiguous. The CDR3 totals 15 residues. Trimming cost V 0 bases and J 4 bases, with 11 bases left between them. CDR1 and CDR2 (germline): SGHNT, YYREEE (reference sequence). CDR3 in DNA: TGTGCCAGCAGCTTGGGTCCTGAAGCGGGAAACACCATATATTTT. This codes for CASSLGPEAGNTIYF.

J is TRBJ2-7 and V is TRBV13, with unresolved D. V was cut by 5 bases and J by 0 bases, with 5 bases left in between. The length of the CDR3 is 12 residues. Germline V gene data show CDR1 as PRHDT and CDR2 as FYEKMQ (reference sequence). CDR3 DNA: TGTGCCAGCAGCCTCAGCTCCTACGAGCAGTACTTC. Protein product: CASSLSSYEQYF.

The CDR3 DNA follows: TGTGCCAGCAGCTTTGGAGGAGGGAACACTGAAGCTTTCTTT. This codes for CASSFGGGNTEAFF. The genes are TRBV5-6 and TRBJ1-1; no clear D. With 2 bases removed from V and 1 base from J, the gap between germline ends came to 9 bases. CDR3 length equals 14 residues. Per the germline V gene, CDR1 is SGHDT and CDR2 is YYEEEE.

This rearrangement joins TRBV28 to TRBJ2-7; D unresolved. CDR1 and CDR2 (germline): MDHEN, SYDVKM. This CDR3 comprises 14 residues. The V and J ends lost 3 bases and 3 bases respectively, with 12 bases between them. The CDR3, as DNA: TGTGCCAGCAGTTTGCTGTCGGGCCGCTACGAGCAGTACTTC. It encodes CASSLLSGRYEQYF.